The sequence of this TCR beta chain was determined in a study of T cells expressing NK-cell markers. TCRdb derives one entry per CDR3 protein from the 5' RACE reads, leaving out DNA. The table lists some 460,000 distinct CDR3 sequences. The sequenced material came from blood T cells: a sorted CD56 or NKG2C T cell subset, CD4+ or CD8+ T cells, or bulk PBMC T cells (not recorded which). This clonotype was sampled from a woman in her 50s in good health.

Here the CDR3 reads CASSLPTGEDTQYF. The gene calls are TRBV5-1 and TRBJ2-3; the D call from TCRdb, TRBD2, cannot be confirmed without DNA. Germline assignment: CDR1 SGHRS and CDR2 YFSETQ. This CDR3 comprises 14 residues.